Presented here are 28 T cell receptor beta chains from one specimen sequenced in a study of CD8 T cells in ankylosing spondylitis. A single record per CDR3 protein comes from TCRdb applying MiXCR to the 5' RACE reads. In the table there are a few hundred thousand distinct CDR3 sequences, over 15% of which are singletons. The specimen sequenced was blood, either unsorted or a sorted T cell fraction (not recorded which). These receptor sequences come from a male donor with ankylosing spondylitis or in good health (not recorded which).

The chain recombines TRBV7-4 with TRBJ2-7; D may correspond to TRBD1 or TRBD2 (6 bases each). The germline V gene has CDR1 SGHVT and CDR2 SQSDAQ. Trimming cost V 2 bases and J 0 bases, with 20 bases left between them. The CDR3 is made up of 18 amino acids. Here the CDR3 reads CASSLRVLGGKGSYEQYF. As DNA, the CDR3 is TGTGCCAGCAGCTTACGGGTCCTAGGGGGGAAGGGCTCCTACGAGCAGTACTTC. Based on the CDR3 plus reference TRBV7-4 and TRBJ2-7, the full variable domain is GAGVSQSPRYKVAKRGRDVALRCDSISGHVTLYWYRQTLGQGSEVLTYSQSDAQRDKSGRPSGRFSAERPERSVSTLKIQRTEQGDSAVYLCASSLRVLGGKGSYEQYFGPGTRLTVT.

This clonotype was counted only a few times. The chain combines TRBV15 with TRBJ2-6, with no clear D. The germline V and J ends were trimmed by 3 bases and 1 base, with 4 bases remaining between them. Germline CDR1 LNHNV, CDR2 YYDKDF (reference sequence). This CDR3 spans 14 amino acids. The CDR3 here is CATSRGSGANVLTF. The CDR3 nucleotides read TGTGCCACCAGCAGGGGTTCTGGGGCCAACGTCCTGACTTTC.

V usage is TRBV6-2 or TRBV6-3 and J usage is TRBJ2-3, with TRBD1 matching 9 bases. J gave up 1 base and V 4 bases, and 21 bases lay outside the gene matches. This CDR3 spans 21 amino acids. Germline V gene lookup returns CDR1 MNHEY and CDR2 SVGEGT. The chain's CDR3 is CASSFSDRGVPAVVGTDTQYF. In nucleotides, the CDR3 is TGTGCCAGCAGTTTCTCCGACAGGGGGGTTCCGGCGGTCGTAGGCACAGATACGCAGTATTTT.

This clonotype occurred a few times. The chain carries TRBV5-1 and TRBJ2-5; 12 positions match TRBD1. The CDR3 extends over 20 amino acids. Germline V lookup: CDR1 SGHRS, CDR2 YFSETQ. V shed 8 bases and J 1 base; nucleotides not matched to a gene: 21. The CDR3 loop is CASRTPTGTGGIGVQETQYF. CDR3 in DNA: TGCGCCAGTCGGACACCTACCGGGACAGGGGGCATTGGGGTCCAAGAGACCCAGTACTTC. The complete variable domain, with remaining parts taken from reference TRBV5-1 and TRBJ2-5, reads KAGVTQTPRYLIKTRGQQVTLSCSPISGHRSVSWYQQTPGQGLQFLFEYFSETQRNKGNFPGRFSGRQFSNSRSEMNVSTLELGDSALYLCASRTPTGTGGIGVQETQYFGPGTRLLVL.

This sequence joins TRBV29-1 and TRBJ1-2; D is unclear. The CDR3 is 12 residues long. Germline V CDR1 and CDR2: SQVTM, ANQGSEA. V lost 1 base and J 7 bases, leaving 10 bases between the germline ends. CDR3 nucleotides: TGCAGCGTTGAAGGGCAGGCCAGTGGCTACACCTTC. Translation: CSVEGQASGYTF.

The CDR3 coding sequence is TGCGCCAGCAGCCAAGATGGGGACAGGGGAAACGAGCAGTACTTC. Translation: CASSQDGDRGNEQYF. This chain connects TRBV4-1 to TRBJ2-7; 10 nucleotides match TRBD1. The germline V gene encodes CDR1 MGHRA and CDR2 YSYEKL. This CDR3 has 15 residues. V shed 0 bases and J 5 bases; nucleotides not matched to a gene: 4.

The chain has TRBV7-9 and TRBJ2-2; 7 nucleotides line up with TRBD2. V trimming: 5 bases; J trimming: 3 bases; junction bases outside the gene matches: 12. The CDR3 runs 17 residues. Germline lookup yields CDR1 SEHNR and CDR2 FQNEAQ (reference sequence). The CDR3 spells CASSPRWGSGDTGELFF. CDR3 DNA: TGTGCCAGCAGCCCTCGATGGGGCAGCGGGGACACCGGGGAGCTGTTTTTT. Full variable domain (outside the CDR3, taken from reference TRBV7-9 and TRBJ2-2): DTGVSQNPRHKITKRGQNVTFRCDPISEHNRLYWYRQTLGQGPEFLTYFQNEAQLEKSRLLSDRFSAERPKGSFSTLEIQRTEQGDSAMYLCASSPRWGSGDTGELFFGEGSRLTVL.

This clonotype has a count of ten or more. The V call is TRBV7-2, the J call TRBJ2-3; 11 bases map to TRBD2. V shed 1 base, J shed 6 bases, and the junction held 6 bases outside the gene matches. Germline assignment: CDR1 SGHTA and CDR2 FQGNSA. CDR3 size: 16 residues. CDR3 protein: CASSLVAGGPSDTQYF. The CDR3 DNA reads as TGTGCCAGCAGCTTAGTAGCGGGAGGGCCTAGTGATACGCAGTATTTT.

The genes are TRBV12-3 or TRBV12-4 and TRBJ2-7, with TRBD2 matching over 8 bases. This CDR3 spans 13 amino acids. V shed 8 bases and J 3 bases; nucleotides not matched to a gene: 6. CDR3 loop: CASLTSGSYEQYF. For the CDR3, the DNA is TGTGCCAGCTTGACGAGCGGGAGCTACGAGCAGTACTTC.

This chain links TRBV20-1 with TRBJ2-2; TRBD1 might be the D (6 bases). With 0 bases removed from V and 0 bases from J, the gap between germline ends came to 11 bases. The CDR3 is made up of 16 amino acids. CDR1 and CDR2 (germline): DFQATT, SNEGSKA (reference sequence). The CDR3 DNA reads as TGCAGTGCTAGAGACTCAGGGGTTGCGAACACCGGGGAGCTGTTTTTT. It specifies CSARDSGVANTGELFF.

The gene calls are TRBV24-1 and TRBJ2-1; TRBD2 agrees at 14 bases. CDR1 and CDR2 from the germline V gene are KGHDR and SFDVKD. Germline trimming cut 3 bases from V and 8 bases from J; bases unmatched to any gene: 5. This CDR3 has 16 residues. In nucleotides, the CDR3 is TGTGCCACCAGTGATCAAGGACTAGCGGGGGGAGATGAGCAGTTCTTC. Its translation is CATSDQGLAGGDEQFF.

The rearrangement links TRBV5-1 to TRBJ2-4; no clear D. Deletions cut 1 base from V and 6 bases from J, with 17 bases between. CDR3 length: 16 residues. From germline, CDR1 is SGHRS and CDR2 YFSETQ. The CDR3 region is CASSLWPDDLGNIQYF. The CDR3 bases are TGCGCCAGCAGCTTGTGGCCTGATGACCTGGGAAACATTCAGTACTTC.

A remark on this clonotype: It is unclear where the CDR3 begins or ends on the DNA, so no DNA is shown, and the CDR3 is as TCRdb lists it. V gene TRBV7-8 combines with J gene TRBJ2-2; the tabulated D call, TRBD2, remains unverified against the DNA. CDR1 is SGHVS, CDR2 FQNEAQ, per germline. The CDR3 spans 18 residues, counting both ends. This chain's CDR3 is CASSTIGGPVNTGELFFF.

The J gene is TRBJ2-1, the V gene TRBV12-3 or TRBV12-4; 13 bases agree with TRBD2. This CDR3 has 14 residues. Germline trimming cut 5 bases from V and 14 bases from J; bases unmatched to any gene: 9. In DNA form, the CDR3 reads TGTGCCAGCAGTCCCCGGACTAGCGGGGGCGATGAGTTCTTC. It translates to CASSPRTSGGDEFF.

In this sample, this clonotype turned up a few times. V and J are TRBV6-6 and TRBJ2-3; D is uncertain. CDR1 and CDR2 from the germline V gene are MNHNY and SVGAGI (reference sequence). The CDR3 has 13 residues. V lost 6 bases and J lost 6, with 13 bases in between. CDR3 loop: CASRPYQPDTQYF. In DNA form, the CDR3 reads TGTGCCAGCAGGCCTTACCAGCCCGATACGCAGTATTTT.

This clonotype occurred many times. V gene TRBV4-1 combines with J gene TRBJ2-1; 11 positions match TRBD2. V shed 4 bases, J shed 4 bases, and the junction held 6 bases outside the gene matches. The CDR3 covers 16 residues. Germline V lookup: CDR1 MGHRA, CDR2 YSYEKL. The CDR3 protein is CASSLDSGRVYNEQFF. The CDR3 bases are TGCGCCAGCAGCCTTGATAGCGGGAGGGTTTACAATGAGCAGTTCTTC.

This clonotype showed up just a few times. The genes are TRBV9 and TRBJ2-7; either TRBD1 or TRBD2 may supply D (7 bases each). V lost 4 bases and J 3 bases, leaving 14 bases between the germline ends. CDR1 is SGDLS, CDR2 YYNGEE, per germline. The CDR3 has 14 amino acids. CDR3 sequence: CASSSGGAGYEQYF. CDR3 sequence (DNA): TGTGCCAGCAGCTCAGGGGGGGCGGGCTACGAGCAGTACTTC.

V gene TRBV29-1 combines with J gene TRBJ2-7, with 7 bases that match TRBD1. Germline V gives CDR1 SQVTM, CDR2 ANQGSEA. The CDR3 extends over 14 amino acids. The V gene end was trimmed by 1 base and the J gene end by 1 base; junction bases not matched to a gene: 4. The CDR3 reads CSVEVAGGSYEQYF. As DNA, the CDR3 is TGCAGCGTTGAAGTGGCAGGGGGTTCCTACGAGCAGTACTTC.

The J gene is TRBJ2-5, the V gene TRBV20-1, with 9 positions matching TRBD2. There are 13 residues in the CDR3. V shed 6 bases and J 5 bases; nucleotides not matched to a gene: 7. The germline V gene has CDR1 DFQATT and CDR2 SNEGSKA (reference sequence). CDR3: CSAIAGVGETQYF. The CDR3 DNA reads TGCAGTGCAATAGCGGGAGTTGGGGAGACCCAGTACTTC.

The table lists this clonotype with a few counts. The CDR3 DNA follows: TGTGCCATCAGTGAGGCCGGGACAGGGGTCTACGAGCAGTACTTC. Translating gives CAISEAGTGVYEQYF. This chain uses TRBV10-3 with TRBJ2-7; 10 nucleotides align to TRBD1. The CDR3 extends over 15 amino acids. J gave up 3 bases and V 2 bases, and 4 bases lay outside the gene matches. Per germline, CDR1 ENHRY and CDR2 SYGVKD.

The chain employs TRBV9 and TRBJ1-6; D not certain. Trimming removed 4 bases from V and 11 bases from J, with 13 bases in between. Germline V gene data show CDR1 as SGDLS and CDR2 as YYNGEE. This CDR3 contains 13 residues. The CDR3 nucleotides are TGTGCCAGCAGCCCTATTGGGCGGGCACCCCTCCACTTT. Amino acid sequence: CASSPIGRAPLHF.

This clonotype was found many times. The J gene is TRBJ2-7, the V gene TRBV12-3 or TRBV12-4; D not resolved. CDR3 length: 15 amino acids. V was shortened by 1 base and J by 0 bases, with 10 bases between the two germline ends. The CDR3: CASSLEPMHSYEQYF. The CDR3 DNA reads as TGTGCCAGCAGTTTAGAACCCATGCACTCCTACGAGCAGTACTTC.

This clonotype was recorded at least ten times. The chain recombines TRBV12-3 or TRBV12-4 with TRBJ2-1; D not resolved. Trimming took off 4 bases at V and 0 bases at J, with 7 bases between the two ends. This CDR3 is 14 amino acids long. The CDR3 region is CASSYSGSYNEQFF. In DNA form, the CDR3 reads TGTGCCAGCAGTTACTCCGGCTCCTACAATGAGCAGTTCTTC.

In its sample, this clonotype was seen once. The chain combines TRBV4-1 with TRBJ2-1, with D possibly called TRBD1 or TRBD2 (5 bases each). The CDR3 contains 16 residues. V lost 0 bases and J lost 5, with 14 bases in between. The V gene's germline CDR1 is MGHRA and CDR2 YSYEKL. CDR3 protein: CASSQDWGYEDNEQFF. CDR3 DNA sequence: TGCGCCAGCAGCCAAGATTGGGGGTACGAGGACAATGAGCAGTTCTTC.

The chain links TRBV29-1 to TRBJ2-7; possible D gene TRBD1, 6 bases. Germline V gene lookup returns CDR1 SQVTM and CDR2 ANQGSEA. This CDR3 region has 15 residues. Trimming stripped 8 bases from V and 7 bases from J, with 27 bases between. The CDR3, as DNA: TGCAGCCTTGGGGGATTAGGGGGATTAGCCGAGGAGCAGTACTTC. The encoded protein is CSLGGLGGLAEEQYF.

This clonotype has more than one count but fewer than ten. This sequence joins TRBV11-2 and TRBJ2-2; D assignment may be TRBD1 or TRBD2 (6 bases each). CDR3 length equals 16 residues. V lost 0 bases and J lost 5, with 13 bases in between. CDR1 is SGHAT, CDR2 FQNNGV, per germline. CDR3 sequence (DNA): TGTGCCAGCAGCTTAGATCGCCGGAGGGGGACCGGGGAGCTGTTTTTT. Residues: CASSLDRRRGTGELFF.

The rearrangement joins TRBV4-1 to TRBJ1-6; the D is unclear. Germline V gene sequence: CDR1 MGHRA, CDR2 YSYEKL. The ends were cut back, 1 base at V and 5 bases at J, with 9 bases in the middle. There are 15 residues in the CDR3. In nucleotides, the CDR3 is TGCGCCAGCAGCCAAGCCGGGAGTGATAATTCACCCCTCCACTTT. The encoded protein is CASSQAGSDNSPLHF.

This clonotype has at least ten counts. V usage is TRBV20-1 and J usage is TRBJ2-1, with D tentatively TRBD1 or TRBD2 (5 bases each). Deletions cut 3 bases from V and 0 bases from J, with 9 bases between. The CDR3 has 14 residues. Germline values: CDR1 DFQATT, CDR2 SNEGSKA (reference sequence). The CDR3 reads CSASGTSSYNEQFF. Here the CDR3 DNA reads TGCAGTGCTAGCGGGACGAGCTCCTACAATGAGCAGTTCTTC.